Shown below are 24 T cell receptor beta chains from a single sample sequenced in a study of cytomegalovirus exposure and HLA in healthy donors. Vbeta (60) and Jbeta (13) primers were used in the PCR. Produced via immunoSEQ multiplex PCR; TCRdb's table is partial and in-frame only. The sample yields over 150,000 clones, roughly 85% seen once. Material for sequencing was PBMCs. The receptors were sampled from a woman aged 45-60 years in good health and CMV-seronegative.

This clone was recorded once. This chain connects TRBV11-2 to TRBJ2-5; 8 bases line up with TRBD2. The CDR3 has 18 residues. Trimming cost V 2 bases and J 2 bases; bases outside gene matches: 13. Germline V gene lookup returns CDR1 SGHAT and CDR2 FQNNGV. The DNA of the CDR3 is TGTGCCAGCAGCTTATCTCCACCCCTCCGGGGGGGACAAGAGACCCAGTACTTC. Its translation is CASSLSPPLRGGQETQYF. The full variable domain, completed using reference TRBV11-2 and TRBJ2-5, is EAGVAQSPRYKIIEKRQSVAFWCNPISGHATLYWYQQILGQGPKLLIQFQNNGVVDDSQLPKDRFSAERLKGVDSTLKIQPAKLEDSAVYLCASSLSPPLRGGQETQYFGPGTRLLVL.

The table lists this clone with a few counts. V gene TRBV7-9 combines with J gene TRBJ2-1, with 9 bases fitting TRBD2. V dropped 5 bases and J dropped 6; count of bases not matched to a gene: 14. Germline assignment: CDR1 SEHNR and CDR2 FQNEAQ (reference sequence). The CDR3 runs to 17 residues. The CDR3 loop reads CASSPPFRIAGANEQFF. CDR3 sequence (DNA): TGTGCCAGCAGCCCCCCCTTTCGGATAGCGGGAGCCAATGAGCAGTTCTTC.

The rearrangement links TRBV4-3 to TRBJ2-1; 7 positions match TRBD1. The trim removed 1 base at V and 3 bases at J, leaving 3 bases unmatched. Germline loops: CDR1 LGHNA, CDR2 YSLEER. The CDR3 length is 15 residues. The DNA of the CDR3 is TGCGCCAGCAGCCAAGCCGGGACAGTCTACAATGAGCAGTTCTTC. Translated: CASSQAGTVYNEQFF.

Here the CDR3 reads CASSLAATGSYEQYF. The CDR3 bases are TGTGCCAGCAGCTTGGCAGCGACAGGCTCCTACGAGCAGTACTTC. This chain links TRBV5-4 with TRBJ2-7; possible D gene TRBD1, 6 bases. V was pared by 0 bases and J by 0 bases, with 10 bases between. Germline CDR1 and CDR2: SGHNT and YYREEE (reference sequence). There are 15 residues in the CDR3.

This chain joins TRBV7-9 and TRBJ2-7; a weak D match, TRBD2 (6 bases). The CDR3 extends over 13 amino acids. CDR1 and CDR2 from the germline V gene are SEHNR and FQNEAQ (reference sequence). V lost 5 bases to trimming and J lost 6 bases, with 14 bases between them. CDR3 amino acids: CASSPGVLTEQYF. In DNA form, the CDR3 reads TGTGCCAGCAGCCCGGGAGTACTCACCGAGCAGTACTTC.

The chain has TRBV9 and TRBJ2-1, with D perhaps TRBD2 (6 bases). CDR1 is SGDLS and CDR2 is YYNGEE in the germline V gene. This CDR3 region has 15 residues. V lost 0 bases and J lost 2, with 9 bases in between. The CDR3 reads CASSVEGGTYNEQFF. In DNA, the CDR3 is TGTGCCAGCAGCGTAGAGGGCGGGACCTACAATGAGCAGTTCTTC.

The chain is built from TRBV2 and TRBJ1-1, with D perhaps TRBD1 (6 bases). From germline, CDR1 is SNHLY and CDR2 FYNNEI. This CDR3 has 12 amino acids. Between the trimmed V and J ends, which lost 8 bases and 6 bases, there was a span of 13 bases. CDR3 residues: CASLGPGAEAFF. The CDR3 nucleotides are TGTGCCAGCCTCGGTCCAGGGGCTGAAGCTTTCTTT.

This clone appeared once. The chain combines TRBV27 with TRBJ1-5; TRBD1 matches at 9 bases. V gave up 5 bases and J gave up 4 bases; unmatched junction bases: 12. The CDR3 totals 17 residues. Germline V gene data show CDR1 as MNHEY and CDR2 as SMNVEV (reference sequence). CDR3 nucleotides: TGTGCCAGCAGTCCGGGGGGGACAGGGAGCCTAAATCAGCCCCAGCATTTT. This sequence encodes CASSPGGTGSLNQPQHF.

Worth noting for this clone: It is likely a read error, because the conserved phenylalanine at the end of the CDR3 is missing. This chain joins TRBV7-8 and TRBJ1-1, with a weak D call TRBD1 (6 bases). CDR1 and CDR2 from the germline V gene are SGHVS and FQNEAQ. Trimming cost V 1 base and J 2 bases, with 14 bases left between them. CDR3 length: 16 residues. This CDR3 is CASSLGPPGVNTEAFV. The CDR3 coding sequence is TGTGCCAGCAGCTTAGGGCCCCCAGGGGTCAACACTGAAGCTTTCGTT.

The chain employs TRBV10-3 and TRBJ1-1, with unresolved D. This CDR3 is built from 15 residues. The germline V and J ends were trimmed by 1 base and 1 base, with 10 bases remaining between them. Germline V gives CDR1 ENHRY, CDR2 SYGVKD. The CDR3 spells CAISELSGGNTEAFF. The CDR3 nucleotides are TGTGCCATCAGTGAGTTGTCAGGTGGGAACACTGAAGCTTTCTTT.

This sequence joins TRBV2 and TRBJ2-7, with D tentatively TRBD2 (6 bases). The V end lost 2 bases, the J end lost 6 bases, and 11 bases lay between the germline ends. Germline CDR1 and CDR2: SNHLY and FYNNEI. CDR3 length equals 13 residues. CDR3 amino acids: CASSEIGGAEQYF. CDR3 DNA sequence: TGTGCCAGCAGTGAAATAGGCGGGGCCGAGCAGTACTTC.

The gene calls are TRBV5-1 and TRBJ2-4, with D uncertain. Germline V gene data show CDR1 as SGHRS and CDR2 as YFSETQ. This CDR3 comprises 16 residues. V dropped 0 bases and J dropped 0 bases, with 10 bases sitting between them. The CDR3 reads CASSLDPEVAKNIQYF. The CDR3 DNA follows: TGCGCCAGCAGCTTGGATCCTGAGGTAGCCAAAAACATTCAGTACTTC.

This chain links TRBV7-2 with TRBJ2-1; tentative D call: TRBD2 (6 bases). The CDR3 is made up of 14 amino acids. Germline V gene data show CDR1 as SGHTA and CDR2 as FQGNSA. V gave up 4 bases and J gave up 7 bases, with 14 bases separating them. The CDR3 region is CASSSLAAGNEQFF. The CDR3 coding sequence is TGTGCCAGCAGCTCTTTAGCTGCGGGAAATGAGCAGTTCTTC.

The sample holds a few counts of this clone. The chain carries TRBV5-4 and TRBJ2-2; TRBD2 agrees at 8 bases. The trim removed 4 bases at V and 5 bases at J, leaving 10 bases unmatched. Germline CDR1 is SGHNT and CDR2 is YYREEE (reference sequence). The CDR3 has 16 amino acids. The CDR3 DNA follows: TGTGCCAGCAGCCCATCGCGGGGGGTCGGGACCGGGGAGCTGTTTTTT. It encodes CASSPSRGVGTGELFF. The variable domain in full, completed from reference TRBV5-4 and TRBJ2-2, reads ETGVTQSPTHLIKTRGQQVTLRCSSQSGHNTVSWYQQALGQGPQFIFQYYREEENGRGNFPPRFSGLQFPNYSSELNVNALELDDSALYLCASSPSRGVGTGELFFGEGSRLTVL.

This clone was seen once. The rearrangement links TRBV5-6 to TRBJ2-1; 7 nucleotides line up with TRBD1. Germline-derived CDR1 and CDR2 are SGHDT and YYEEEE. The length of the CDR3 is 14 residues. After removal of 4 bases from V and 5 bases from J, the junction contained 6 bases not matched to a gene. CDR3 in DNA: TGTGCCAGCAGCGCGGAGACAGGGAACAATGAGCAGTTCTTC. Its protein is CASSAETGNNEQFF.

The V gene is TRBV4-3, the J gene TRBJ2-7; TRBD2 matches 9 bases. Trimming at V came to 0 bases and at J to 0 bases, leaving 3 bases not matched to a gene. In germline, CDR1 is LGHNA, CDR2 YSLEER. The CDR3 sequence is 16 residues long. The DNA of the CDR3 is TGCGCCAGCAGCCAAGATCTAGCGGGGATCTCCTACGAGCAGTACTTC. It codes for CASSQDLAGISYEQYF.

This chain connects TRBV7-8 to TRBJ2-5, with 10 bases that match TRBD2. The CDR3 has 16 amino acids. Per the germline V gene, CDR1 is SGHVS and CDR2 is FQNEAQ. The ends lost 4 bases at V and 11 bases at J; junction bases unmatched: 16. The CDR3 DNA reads TGTGCCAGCAGCTCGGGCGGGGCTAGCGGGAGTAGAGAGCAGTACTTC. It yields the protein CASSSGGASGSREQYF.

The CDR3 reads CASSRQTGDQPQHF. CDR3 DNA sequence: TGCGCCAGCAGCCGGCAGACAGGGGACCAGCCCCAGCATTTT. This rearrangement joins TRBV4-1 to TRBJ1-5, with 8 bases lining up with TRBD1. The CDR3 contains 14 residues. Unmatched junction bases numbered 6, after V lost 4 bases and J lost 7 bases. Germline V CDR1 and CDR2: MGHRA, YSYEKL.

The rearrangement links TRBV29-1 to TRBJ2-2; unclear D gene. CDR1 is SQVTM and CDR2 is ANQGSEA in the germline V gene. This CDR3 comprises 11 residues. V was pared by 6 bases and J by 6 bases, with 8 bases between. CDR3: CSVSSSGELFF. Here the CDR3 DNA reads TGCAGCGTCTCGTCTTCCGGGGAGCTGTTTTTT.

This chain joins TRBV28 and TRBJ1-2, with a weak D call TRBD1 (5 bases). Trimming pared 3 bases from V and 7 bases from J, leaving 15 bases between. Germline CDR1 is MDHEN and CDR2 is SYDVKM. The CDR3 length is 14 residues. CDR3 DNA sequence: TGTGCCAGCAGTTTGCGGGGGGGAGGAGGTGGCTACACCTTC. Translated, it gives CASSLRGGGGGYTF.

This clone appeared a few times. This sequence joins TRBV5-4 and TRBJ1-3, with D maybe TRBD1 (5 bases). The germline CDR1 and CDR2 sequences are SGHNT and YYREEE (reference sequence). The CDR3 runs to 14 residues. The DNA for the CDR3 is TGTGCGACCTCCTCAGGGTCTAGTCGAAACACCATATATTTT. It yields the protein CATSSGSSRNTIYF. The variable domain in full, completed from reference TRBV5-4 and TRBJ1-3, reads ETGVTQSPTHLIKTRGQQVTLRCSSQSGHNTVSWYQQALGQGPQFIFQYYREEENGRGNFPPRFSGLQFPNYSSELNVNALELDDSALYLCATSSGSSRNTIYFGEGSWLTVV.

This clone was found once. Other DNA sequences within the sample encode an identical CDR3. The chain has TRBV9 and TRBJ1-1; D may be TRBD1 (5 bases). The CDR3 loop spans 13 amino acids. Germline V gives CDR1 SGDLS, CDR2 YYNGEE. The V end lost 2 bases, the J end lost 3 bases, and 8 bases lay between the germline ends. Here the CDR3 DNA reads TGTGCCAGCAGCGTCGGGGGGGACACTGAAGCTTTCTTT. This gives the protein CASSVGGDTEAFF.

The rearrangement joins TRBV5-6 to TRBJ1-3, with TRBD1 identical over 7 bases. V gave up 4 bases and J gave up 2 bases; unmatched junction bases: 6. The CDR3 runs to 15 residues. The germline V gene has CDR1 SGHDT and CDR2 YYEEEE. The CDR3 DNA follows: TGTGCCAGCAGCCTCCGGGGGACAGCTGGAAACACCATATATTTT. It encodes CASSLRGTAGNTIYF.

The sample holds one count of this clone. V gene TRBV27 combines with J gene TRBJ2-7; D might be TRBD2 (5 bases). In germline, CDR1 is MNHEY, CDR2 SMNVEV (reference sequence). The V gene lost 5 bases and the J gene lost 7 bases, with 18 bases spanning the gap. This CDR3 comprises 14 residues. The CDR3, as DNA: TGTGCCAGCAGTCTAAGGACTCCCCCGGGGGAGCAGTACTTC. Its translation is CASSLRTPPGEQYF.